This T cell receptor (beta chain) stems from a study of blood T cell repertoires in COVID-19. Study in general: The cDNA or gDNA used as material had been derived from T cells, B-cell-depleted T cells, or PBMCs.

CDR3 size: 18 residues. Germline V gene sequence: CDR1 LNHDA, CDR2 SQIVND (reference sequence). V trimming: 5 bases; J trimming: 7 bases; junction bases outside the gene matches: 13. Profiled with immunoSEQ multiplex PCR; TCRdb holds only in-frame clones, not every one. Of over 300,000 clones listed, 89% are singletons. This TCR came from a middle-aged woman who had recovered from COVID-19. This chain joins TRBV19 and TRBJ2-1; 14 bases are shared with TRBD2. The sequenced material came from PBMCs or T cells enriched from blood (not recorded which). The CDR3 coding sequence is TGTGCCAGTAGTCTCCGGACTAGCGGGGGGATATTCGTTAATGAGCAGTTCTTC. Protein product: CASSLRTSGGIFVNEQFF.